Below, 18 T cell receptor beta chains from the same sample are listed, as sequenced in a study of OX40 agonist ivuxolimab in advanced cancers. Here immunoSEQ multiplex PCR was the method, and the copy in TCRdb shows in-frame clones only, minus some. This sample has some 67,000 clones, with about nine tenths found just once. The sequenced sample was CD4+ or CD8+ T cells sorted from blood, obtained in a trial of the OX40 agonist ivuxolimab. The receptors were sampled from an adult with an advanced solid tumor such as melanoma, head and neck, liver or kidney cancer.

This clone was picked up one time. The V and J genes are TRBV4-1 and TRBJ2-3; D is unresolved. Trimming removed 2 bases from V and 1 base from J, with 7 bases in between. The CDR3 consists of 14 residues. Germline CDR1 MGHRA, CDR2 YSYEKL. CDR3 sequence: CASSQQQRTDTQYF. The CDR3 DNA reads TGCGCCAGCAGCCAACAGCAGCGCACAGATACGCAGTATTTT.

The chain is built from TRBV9 and TRBJ2-7, with D perhaps matching TRBD2 (5 bases). Per germline, CDR1 SGDLS and CDR2 YYNGEE. The CDR3 length is 14 residues. The V end lost 2 bases, the J end lost 0 bases, and 9 bases lay between the germline ends. CDR3 in DNA: TGTGCCAGCAGCGTTTCGGGGAACTCCTACGAGCAGTACTTC. This translates into CASSVSGNSYEQYF.

A remark on this clone: One junction end disagrees with the germline gene, perhaps due to a read error. The V call is TRBV7-9, the J call TRBJ2-3; tentative D call: TRBD1 (6 bases). This CDR3 has 13 amino acids. Germline lookup yields CDR1 SEHNR and CDR2 FQNEAQ (reference sequence). CDR3 in amino acids: CASSPLRTDMQYF. The CDR3 DNA reads as TGTGCCAGCAGCCCCCTACGGACAGATATGCAGTATTTT.

The CDR3 protein is CASSLSVREMLSLHF. The CDR3 coding sequence is TGTGCCAGCAGTTTATCGGTGAGGGAGATGTTATCCCTCCACTTT. The gene calls are TRBV27 and TRBJ1-6; the D is unclear. The V end was cut by 0 bases, the J end by 14 bases, with 17 bases between. This CDR3 contains 15 residues. Germline V gene lookup returns CDR1 MNHEY and CDR2 SMNVEV (reference sequence).

The genes are TRBV5-4 and TRBJ1-1, with 12 bases lining up with TRBD1. The CDR3 consists of 18 residues. The germline gives CDR1 SGHNT, CDR2 YYREEE (reference sequence). Trimming took 3 bases from V and 5 from J; bases not matched to a gene: 14. This CDR3 is CASSSGHPPGQGATEAFF. The CDR3 bases are TGTGCCAGCAGCTCGGGACATCCACCGGGACAGGGGGCTACTGAAGCTTTCTTT.

CDR3 DNA: TGTGCCAGTAACATCGGACGGCTAAATCAGCCCCAGCATTTT. This gives the protein CASNIGRLNQPQHF. J is TRBJ1-5 and V is TRBV19; D not resolved. This CDR3 comprises 14 residues. The germline V and J ends were trimmed by 7 bases and 4 bases, with 14 bases remaining between them. Germline loops: CDR1 LNHDA, CDR2 SQIVND (reference sequence). The full variable domain, its missing parts supplied by reference TRBV19 and TRBJ1-5, is DGGITQSPKYLFRKEGQNVTLSCEQNLNHDAMYWYRQDPGQGLRLIYYSQIVNDFQKGDIAEGYSVSREKKESFPLTVTSAQKNPTAFYLCASNIGRLNQPQHFGDGTRLSIL.

Here the CDR3 reads CASSSDRVGANYGYTF. In nucleotides, the CDR3 is TGTGCCAGCAGCTCGGACAGGGTAGGAGCTAACTATGGCTACACCTTC. The rearrangement joins TRBV5-6 to TRBJ1-2; the match to TRBD1 covers 8 bases. V trimming: 3 bases; J trimming: 0 bases; junction bases outside the gene matches: 7. The CDR3 is 16 amino acids. Germline loops: CDR1 SGHDT, CDR2 YYEEEE.

J is TRBJ1-2 and V is TRBV4-1; D unclear. The CDR3 length is 12 residues. Germline V CDR1 and CDR2: MGHRA, YSYEKL. V was pared by 4 bases and J by 4 bases, with 7 bases between. The CDR3 nucleotides read TGCGCCAGCAGCCCTCGGGGCTATGGCTACACCTTC. As protein: CASSPRGYGYTF.

The chain employs TRBV27 and TRBJ2-4, with 10 nucleotides matching TRBD1. The germline V gene has CDR1 MNHEY and CDR2 SMNVEV (reference sequence). The CDR3 consists of 17 residues. Trimming took 2 bases from V and 0 from J; bases not matched to a gene: 4. The CDR3 reads CASSLEDRGVAKNIQYF. Here the CDR3 DNA reads TGTGCCAGCAGTTTAGAGGACAGGGGGGTAGCCAAAAACATTCAGTACTTC.

The V call is TRBV10-3, the J call TRBJ1-2; 9 nucleotides line up with TRBD1. V lost 5 bases, J lost 8 bases, and 6 bases stayed unmatched. Germline CDR1 ENHRY, CDR2 SYGVKD. The CDR3 is 13 residues long. Here the CDR3 DNA reads TGTGCCATCAGTAGCCGGGACAGGGACGGCTACACCTTC. This encodes CAISSRDRDGYTF.

The chain couples TRBV6-6 to TRBJ2-7; 8 bases fit TRBD1. Germline V lookup: CDR1 MNHNY, CDR2 SVGAGI (reference sequence). V lost 2 bases, J lost 2 bases, and 8 bases stayed unmatched. There are 16 residues in the CDR3. The CDR3 DNA reads as TGTGCCAGCAGTTACGCTACTGGACAGGGTACCTACGAGCAGTACTTC. Translation gives CASSYATGQGTYEQYF.

As for this clone: Mismatch with germline at one junction end may stem from a read error. The chain is built from TRBV7-7 and TRBJ2-1; possible D gene TRBD1, 5 bases. The germline V gene encodes CDR1 SSHAT and CDR2 FNYEAQ (reference sequence). The CDR3 contains 16 residues. Written as DNA, the CDR3 is TGTGCTAGCAGCTTAGGTACAGGATCTAGCTACAATGAGCAGTTCTTC. Its protein product is CASSLGTGSSYNEQFF.

This clone was counted only a few times. The V and J genes are TRBV5-5 and TRBJ1-5; D uncertain. V shed 1 base and J shed 5 bases, with 7 bases lying between them. Germline-derived CDR1 and CDR2 are SGHKS and YYEKEE (reference sequence). The CDR3 is 13 residues long. The CDR3 sequence: CASSLQFDQPQHF. Here the CDR3 DNA reads TGTGCCAGCAGCTTGCAGTTCGATCAGCCCCAGCATTTT.

The chain couples TRBV9 to TRBJ1-6; 9 nucleotides agree with TRBD1. V lost 4 bases to trimming and J lost 9 bases; unmatched junction nucleotides: 8. This CDR3 comprises 15 residues. The germline CDR1 and CDR2 sequences are SGDLS and YYNGEE. CDR3 nucleotide sequence: TGTGCCAGCAGCCAGGGGACAGGGTCGGGTTCACCCCTCCACTTT. It encodes CASSQGTGSGSPLHF.

The rearrangement uses TRBV5-1 and TRBJ2-5, with 7 bases lining up with TRBD1. Germline CDR1 and CDR2: SGHRS and YFSETQ. The CDR3 sequence is 15 residues long. V shed 4 bases, J shed 5 bases, and the junction held 11 bases outside the gene matches. DNA for the CDR3: TGCGCCAGCAGCCCGGGACAGTCGATGGGTGAGACCCAGTACTTC. This codes for CASSPGQSMGETQYF.

The CDR3, as DNA: TGTGCCAGCAGCATGACCAGGGGGCTCGACGAGCAGTACTTC. Translated: CASSMTRGLDEQYF. The J gene is TRBJ2-7, the V gene TRBV2, with 8 positions matching TRBD1. J gave up 5 bases and V 6 bases, and 9 bases lay outside the gene matches. Germline values: CDR1 SNHLY, CDR2 FYNNEI. This CDR3 has 14 residues. The entire variable domain, with the rest obtained from reference TRBV2 and TRBJ2-7, is as follows: EPEVTQTPSHQVTQMGQEVILRCVPISNHLYFYWYRQILGQKVEFLVSFYNNEISEKSEIFDDQFSVERPDGSNFTLKIRSTKLEDSAMYFCASSMTRGLDEQYFGPGTRLTVT.

This chain joins TRBV10-3 and TRBJ2-3; a possible D gene is TRBD1 (5 bases). Trimming cost V 0 bases and J 0 bases, with 10 bases left between them. The CDR3 has 16 amino acids. Germline assignment: CDR1 ENHRY and CDR2 SYGVKD. The CDR3 nucleotides read TGTGCCATCAGTGAGTCGGGGCAGTCTAGCACAGATACGCAGTATTTT. It translates to CAISESGQSSTDTQYF.

This chain joins TRBV10-2 and TRBJ1-2, with D possibly TRBD1 on 5 matching bases. The CDR3 consists of 13 residues. From germline, CDR1 is WSHSY and CDR2 SAAADI. With 2 bases removed from V and 4 bases from J, the gap between germline ends came to 8 bases. The CDR3 loop is CASSEQGGYGYTF. CDR3 in DNA: TGCGCCAGCAGTGAGCAGGGAGGCTATGGCTACACCTTC.